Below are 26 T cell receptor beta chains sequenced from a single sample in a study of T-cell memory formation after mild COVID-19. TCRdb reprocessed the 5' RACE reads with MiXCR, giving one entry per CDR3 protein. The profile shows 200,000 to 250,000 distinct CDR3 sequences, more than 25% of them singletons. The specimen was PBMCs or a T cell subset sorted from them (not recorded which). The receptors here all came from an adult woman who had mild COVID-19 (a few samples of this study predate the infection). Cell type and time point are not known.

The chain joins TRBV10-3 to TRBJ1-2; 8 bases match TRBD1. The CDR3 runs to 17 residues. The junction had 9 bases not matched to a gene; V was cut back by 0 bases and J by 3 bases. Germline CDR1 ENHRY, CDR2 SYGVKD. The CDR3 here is CAISESSQGEEYYGYTF. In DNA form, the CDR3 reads TGTGCCATCAGTGAGTCCTCACAGGGGGAGGAATACTATGGCTACACCTTC.

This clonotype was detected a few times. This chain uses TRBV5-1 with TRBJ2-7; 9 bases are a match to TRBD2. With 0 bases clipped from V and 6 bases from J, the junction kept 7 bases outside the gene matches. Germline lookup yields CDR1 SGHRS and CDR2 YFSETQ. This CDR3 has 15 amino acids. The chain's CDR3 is CASSLEVAGAAEQYF. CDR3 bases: TGCGCCAGCAGCTTGGAGGTAGCGGGAGCTGCCGAGCAGTACTTC.

CDR3 sequence: CASSLADSKGYTF. In nucleotides, the CDR3 is TGTGCCAGCAGCTTAGCGGACAGTAAAGGCTACACCTTC. The rearrangement links TRBV7-8 to TRBJ1-2, with D tentatively TRBD1 (6 bases). The V end was cut by 0 bases, the J end by 8 bases, with 10 bases between. Germline V CDR1 and CDR2: SGHVS, FQNEAQ. This CDR3 is built from 13 residues.

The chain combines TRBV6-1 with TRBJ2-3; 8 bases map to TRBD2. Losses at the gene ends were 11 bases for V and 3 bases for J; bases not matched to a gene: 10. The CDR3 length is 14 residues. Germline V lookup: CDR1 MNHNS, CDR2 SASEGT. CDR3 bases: TGTGCCGCCCATAGCGGGGTCAGGACAGATACGCAGTATTTT. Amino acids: CAAHSGVRTDTQYF.

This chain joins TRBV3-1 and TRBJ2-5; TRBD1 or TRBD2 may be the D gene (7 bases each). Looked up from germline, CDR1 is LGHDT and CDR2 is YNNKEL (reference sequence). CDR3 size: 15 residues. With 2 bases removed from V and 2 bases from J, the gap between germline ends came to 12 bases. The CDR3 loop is CASSQYRGLQETQYF. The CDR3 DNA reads TGTGCCAGCAGCCAATACAGGGGACTACAAGAGACCCAGTACTTC.

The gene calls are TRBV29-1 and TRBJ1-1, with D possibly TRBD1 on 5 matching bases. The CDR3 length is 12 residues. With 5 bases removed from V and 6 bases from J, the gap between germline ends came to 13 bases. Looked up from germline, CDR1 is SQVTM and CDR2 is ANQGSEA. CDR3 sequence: CSVRGGSAEAFF. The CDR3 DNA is TGCAGCGTTAGGGGAGGGTCCGCTGAAGCTTTCTTT.

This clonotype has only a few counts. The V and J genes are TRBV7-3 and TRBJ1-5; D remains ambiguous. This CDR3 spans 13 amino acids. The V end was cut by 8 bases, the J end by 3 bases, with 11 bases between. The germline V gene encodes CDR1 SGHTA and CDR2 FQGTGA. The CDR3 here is CASFHLHNQPQHF. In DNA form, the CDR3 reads TGTGCCAGCTTCCACCTGCACAATCAGCCCCAGCATTTT. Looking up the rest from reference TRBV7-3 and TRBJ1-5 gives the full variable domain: GAGVSQTPSNKVTEKGKYVELRCDPISGHTALYWYRQSLGQGPEFLIYFQGTGAADDSGLPNDRFFAVRPEGSVSTLKIQRTERGDSAVYLCASFHLHNQPQHFGDGTRLSIL.

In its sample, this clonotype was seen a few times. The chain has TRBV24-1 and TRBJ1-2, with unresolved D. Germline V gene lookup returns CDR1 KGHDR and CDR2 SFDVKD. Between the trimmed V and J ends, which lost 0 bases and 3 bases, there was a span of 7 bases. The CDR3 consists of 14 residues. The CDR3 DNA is TGTGCCACCAGTGATTTGAACGCCGACTATGGCTACACCTTC. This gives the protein CATSDLNADYGYTF.

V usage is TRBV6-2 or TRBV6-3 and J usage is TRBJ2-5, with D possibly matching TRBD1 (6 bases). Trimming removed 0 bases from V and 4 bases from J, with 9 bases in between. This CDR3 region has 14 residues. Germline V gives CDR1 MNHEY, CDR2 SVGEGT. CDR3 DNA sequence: TGTGCCAGCAGTTACTCCGGACAGCTAGAGACCCAGTACTTC. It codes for CASSYSGQLETQYF.

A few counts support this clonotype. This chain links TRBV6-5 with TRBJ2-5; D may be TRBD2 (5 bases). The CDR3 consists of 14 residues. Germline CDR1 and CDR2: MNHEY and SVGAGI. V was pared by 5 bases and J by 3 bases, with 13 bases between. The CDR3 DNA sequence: TGTGCCAGCAGTAATGGGCAGGAGGAAGAGACCCAGTACTTC. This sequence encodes CASSNGQEEETQYF.

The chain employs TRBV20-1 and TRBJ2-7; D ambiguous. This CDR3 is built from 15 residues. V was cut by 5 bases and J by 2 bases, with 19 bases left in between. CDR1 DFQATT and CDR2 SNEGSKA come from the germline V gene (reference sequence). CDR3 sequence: CSAPPSGLGPYEQYF. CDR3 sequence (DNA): TGCAGTGCTCCCCCGTCCGGGCTAGGGCCCTACGAGCAGTACTTC.

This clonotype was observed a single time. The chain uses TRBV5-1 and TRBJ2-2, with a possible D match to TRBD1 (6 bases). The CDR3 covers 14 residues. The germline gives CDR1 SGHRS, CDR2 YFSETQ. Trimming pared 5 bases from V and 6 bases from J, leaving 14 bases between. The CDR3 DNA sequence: TGCGCCAGCAGACAGGGTTCCCACGCCGGGGAGCTGTTTTTT. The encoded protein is CASRQGSHAGELFF.

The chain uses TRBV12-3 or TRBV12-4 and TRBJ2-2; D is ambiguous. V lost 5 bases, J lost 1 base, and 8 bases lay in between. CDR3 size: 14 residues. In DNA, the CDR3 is TGTGCCAGCAGTGTCCCGGGGAACACCGGGGAGCTGTTTTTT. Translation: CASSVPGNTGELFF.

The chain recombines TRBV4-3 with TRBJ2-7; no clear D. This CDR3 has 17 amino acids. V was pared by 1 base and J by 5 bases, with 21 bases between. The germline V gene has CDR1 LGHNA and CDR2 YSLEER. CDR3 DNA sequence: TGCGCCAGCAGCCAAGGGTATGGGCAACCTAAGCCCCACGAGCAGTACTTC. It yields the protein CASSQGYGQPKPHEQYF.

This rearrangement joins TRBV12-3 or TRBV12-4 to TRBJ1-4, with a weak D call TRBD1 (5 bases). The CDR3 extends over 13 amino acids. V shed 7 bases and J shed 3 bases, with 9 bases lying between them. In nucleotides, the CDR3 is TGTGCCAGCAAACAGGATTCTAATGAAAAACTGTTTTTT. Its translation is CASKQDSNEKLFF.

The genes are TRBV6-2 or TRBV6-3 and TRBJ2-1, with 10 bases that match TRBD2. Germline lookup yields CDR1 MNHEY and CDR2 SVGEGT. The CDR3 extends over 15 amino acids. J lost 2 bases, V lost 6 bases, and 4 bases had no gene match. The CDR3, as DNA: TGTGCCAGCAGAGAAGCGGGAGGGACCTACAATGAGCAGTTCTTC. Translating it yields CASREAGGTYNEQFF.

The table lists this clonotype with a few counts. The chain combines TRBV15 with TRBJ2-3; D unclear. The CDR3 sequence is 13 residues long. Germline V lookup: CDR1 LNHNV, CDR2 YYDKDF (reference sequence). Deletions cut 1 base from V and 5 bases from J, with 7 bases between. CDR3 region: CATSRVRQDTQYF. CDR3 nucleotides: TGTGCCACCAGCAGAGTGCGGCAAGATACGCAGTATTTT.

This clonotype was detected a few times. The CDR3 bases are TGTGCAGCTCGGCACGGTCCGACACATATAGCGGAGCACACCGGGGAGCTGTTTTTT. It yields the protein CAARHGPTHIAEHTGELFF. The J gene is TRBJ2-2, the V gene TRBV7-9, with a possible D match to TRBD2 (6 bases). The CDR3 length is 19 residues. CDR1 SEHNR and CDR2 FQNEAQ come from the germline V gene (reference sequence).

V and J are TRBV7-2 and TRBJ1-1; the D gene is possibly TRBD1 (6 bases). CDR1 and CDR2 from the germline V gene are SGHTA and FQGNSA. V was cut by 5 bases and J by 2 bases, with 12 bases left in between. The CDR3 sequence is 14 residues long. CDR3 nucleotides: TGTGCCAGCAGCGGAAAGGGGGGTAACACTGAAGCTTTCTTT. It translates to CASSGKGGNTEAFF.

The CDR3 is CASSSIGGQETQYF. DNA of the CDR3: TGTGCCAGCAGTTCAATCGGGGGACAGGAGACCCAGTACTTC. The chain uses TRBV6-9 and TRBJ2-5, with a weak D call TRBD1 (7 bases). From germline, CDR1 is MNHGY and CDR2 SVAAGI. The CDR3 extends over 14 amino acids. Trimming removed 4 bases at V and 5 bases at J, with 14 bases between.

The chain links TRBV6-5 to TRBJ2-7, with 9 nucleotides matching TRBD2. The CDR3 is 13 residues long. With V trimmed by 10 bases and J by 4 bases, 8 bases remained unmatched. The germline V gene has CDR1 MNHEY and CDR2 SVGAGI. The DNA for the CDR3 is TGTGCCACCGCTAGCGGGATACCATACGAGCAGTACTTC. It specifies CATASGIPYEQYF.

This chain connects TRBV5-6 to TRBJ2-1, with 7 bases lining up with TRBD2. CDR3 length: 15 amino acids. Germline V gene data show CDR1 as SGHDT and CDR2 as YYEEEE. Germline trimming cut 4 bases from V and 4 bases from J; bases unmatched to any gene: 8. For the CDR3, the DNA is TGTGCCAGCAGCCACGATGGGGGGGTGTACAATGAGCAGTTCTTC. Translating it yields CASSHDGGVYNEQFF.

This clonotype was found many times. CDR3 coding DNA: TGTGCCAGCAGTGAAACCTCTGGGGAATCCGGGGAGCTGTTTTTT. This gives the protein CASSETSGESGELFF. The chain links TRBV6-1 to TRBJ2-2, with unresolved D. CDR1 is MNHNS and CDR2 is SASEGT in the germline V gene. Deletions cut 2 bases from V and 6 bases from J, with 13 bases between. The CDR3 contains 15 residues.

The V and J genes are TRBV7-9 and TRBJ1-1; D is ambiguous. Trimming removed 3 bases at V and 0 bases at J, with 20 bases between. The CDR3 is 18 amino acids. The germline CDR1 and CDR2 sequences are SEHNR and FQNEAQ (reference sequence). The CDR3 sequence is CASSLGWALEGLNTEAFF. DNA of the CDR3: TGTGCCAGCAGCTTGGGATGGGCGTTGGAAGGGTTGAACACTGAAGCTTTCTTT.

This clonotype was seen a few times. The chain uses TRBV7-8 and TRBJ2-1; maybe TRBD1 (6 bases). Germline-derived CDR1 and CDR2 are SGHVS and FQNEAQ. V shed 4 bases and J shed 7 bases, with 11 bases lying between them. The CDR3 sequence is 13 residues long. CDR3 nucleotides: TGTGCCAGCAGCTCCTACACAGGGAATGAGCAGTTCTTC. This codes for CASSSYTGNEQFF.

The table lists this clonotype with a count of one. CDR3 DNA: TGTGCCTCCTGGACAGGGGGCACGAACACTGAAGCTTTCTTT. Its protein product is CASWTGGTNTEAFF. The rearrangement joins TRBV28 to TRBJ1-1; 11 positions match TRBD1. CDR1 and CDR2 from the germline V gene are MDHEN and SYDVKM. CDR3 length: 14 amino acids. Losses at the gene ends were 11 bases for V and 1 base for J; bases not matched to a gene: 6. Supplemented by reference TRBV28 and TRBJ1-1, the full variable domain reads DVKVTQSSRYLVKRTGEKVFLECVQDMDHENMFWYRQDPGLGLRLIYFSYDVKMKEKGDIPEGYSVSREKKERFSLILESASTNQTSMYLCASWTGGTNTEAFFGQGTRLTVV.